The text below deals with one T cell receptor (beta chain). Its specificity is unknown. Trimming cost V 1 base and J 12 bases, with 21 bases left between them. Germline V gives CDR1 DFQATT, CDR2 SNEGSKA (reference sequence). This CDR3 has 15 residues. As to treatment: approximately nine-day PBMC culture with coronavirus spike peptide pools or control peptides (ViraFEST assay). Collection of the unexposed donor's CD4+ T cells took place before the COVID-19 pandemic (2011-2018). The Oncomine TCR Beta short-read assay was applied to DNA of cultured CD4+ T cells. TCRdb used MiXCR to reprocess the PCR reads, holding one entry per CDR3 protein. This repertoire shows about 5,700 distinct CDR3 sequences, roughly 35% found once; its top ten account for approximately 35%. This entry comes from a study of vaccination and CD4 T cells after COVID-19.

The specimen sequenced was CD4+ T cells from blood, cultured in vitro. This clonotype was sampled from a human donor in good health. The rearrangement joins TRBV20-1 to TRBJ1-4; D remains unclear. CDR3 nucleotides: TGCAGTGCTAGAGGCCATGGACGGCCGACCGGGGAACTGTTTTTT. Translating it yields CSARGHGRPTGELFF.